The 3 T cell receptor beta chains below all came from one sample that was sequenced in a study of spatial heterogeneity in lung cancer. Study-level findings and limits: Tumor mutation counts were tracked by expanded intratumoral alpha and beta TCR counts.

MiXCR was run by TCRdb on the 5' RACE reads, yielding one entry per CDR3 protein. The repertoire holds about 7,200 distinct CDR3 sequences, around 10% seen once, with more than 9% in the top ten. These receptors lack a known antigen. Time point reported: sample taken at primary tumor resection. The source was lung tumor tissue, collected at surgery. Every receptor here comes from a female donor with early-stage non-small cell lung cancer.

V and J are TRBV4-3 and TRBJ2-3; D not certain. The V end was cut by 0 bases, the J end by 5 bases, with 9 bases between. The germline gives CDR1 LGHNA, CDR2 YSLEER. There are 14 residues in the CDR3. CDR3 coding DNA: TGCGCCAGCAGCCAAGAGGCGGTGGGAGATACGCAGTATTTT. Its protein is CASSQEAVGDTQYF.

This clonotype was seen a handful of times. The chain has TRBV7-8 and TRBJ2-2; D is perhaps TRBD2 (5 bases). The V end was cut by 5 bases, the J end by 0 bases, with 10 bases between. Germline V gene sequence: CDR1 SGHVS, CDR2 FQNEAQ. The CDR3 consists of 15 residues. CDR3 nucleotide sequence: TGTGCCAGCAGCCCCGAGGGAGCGAACACCGGGGAGCTGTTTTTT. This sequence encodes CASSPEGANTGELFF.

This clonotype showed up many times. The rearrangement joins TRBV20-1 to TRBJ2-5, with D maybe TRBD2 (7 bases). This CDR3 has 15 amino acids. V was cut by 4 bases and J by 5 bases, with 20 bases left in between. Germline V CDR1 and CDR2: DFQATT, SNEGSKA (reference sequence). The CDR3 is CSANLGGGNKETQYF. The CDR3 bases are TGCAGTGCTAACCTCGGCGGGGGCAACAAGGAGACCCAGTACTTC.